Included here is one T cell receptor (beta chain) sequence, with context. Its antigen remains unidentified. The library came from three nested PCR rounds adapted from ARM-PCR protocols. TCRdb redid the calling of the multiplex PCR reads with MiXCR, one entry per CDR3 protein. The table includes some 78,000 distinct CDR3 sequences, 75% to 90% detected once. This sample stems from a study of tumor and adjacent non-tumor tissue in lung cancer. Study-wide context: Stage I to III disease affected 9 to 10 men and a handful of women aged about 30 to 85. Samples averaged around 4 million productive TCRbeta reads each.

The CDR3 length is 16 residues. Germline CDR1 MNHEY, CDR2 SVGEGT. V lost 2 bases and J lost 5, with 18 bases in between. No cell sorting was done before RNA was extracted from the tissue. Study-level results: Compared with tumor, normal lung showed significantly lower TCR diversity.

The chain uses TRBV6-2 or TRBV6-3 and TRBJ1-1; no firm D call. The sample comprised lung tumor tissue. The sequence came from a woman between 50 and 59 years old with non-small cell lung cancer. The DNA of the CDR3 is TGTGCCAGCAGTTACGTCCTGACTCCGAGTGGAACTGAAGCTTTCTTT. This encodes CASSYVLTPSGTEAFF.